Included here is one T cell receptor beta chain sequence, with context. The sample is drawn from a study of blood T cell repertoires in COVID-19. Study-level background: Samples of COVID-19 (acute and convalescent) were obtained from the United States, Italy and Spain. PBMCs, B-cell-depleted T cells, or T cells provided the cDNA or gDNA that made up the material.

V dropped 3 bases and J dropped 7; count of bases not matched to a gene: 3. CDR3 length: 11 residues. Germline V gives CDR1 SQVTM, CDR2 ANQGSEA. As handled by the study authors: How many nucleated cells were present was estimated from reference gene primer amplification. Repertoires were generated with immunoSEQ multiplex PCR, while TCRdb's copy carries only in-frame clones and drops some. That table is the source of V, J and clone size, and D and trimming were worked out from the DNA. The repertoire includes around 180,000 clones, around 67% of them detected once, and less than 3% sits in the top ten.

The V call is TRBV29-1, the J call TRBJ2-7, with 7 bases lining up with TRBD2. The sample was peripheral blood. The TCR comes from a woman of 80 years or more with acute or convalescent COVID-19. CDR3 sequence reads: CSVEKGGEQYF. The CDR3 DNA follows: TGCAGCGTTGAGAAGGGAGGGGAGCAGTACTTC.